This T cell receptor (beta chain) was sequenced during a study of T-cell reconstitution after alpha-beta-depleted transplantation in children. Unique molecular identifiers were built into the TCRbeta library. MiXCR, applied by TCRdb to the PCR reads, yields one record per CDR3 protein. The table lists a few hundred thousand distinct CDR3 sequences, 7.5% to 10% of them singletons. This clonotype was picked up many times. CDR3 length equals 16 residues. The V gene lost 0 bases and the J gene lost 6 bases, with 15 bases spanning the gap. The germline V gene encodes CDR1 LGHNA and CDR2 YNFKEQ. This chain uses TRBV4-2 with TRBJ2-1; D gene unclear. The input for sequencing was PBMCs from the stem cell graft donor, taken from the stem cell graft. The clonotype originates from a human donor who donated a stem cell graft to a child with SCID. The CDR3 reads CASSQDGLPATNEQFF. The CDR3 DNA follows: TGTGCCAGCAGCCAAGACGGGTTACCCGCAACCAATGAGCAGTTCTTC.